This is a list of T cell receptor beta chains from one sample in a study of T cell changes during pregnancy in multiple sclerosis. The data were produced by immunoSEQ multiplex PCR, yet TCRdb's version contains in-frame clones alone and is incomplete. The sample includes 60,000 or so clones, about 90% of them seen just once. Sequences were derived from peripheral blood, sampled in the first trimester of pregnancy. The receptor set was obtained from a female donor in good health, enrolled as a control in a pregnancy study. CDR3s include the opening cysteine and the closing phenylalanine or tryptophan. A D gene is named only where the DNA matches it firmly. Size tells how often a clone was seen (once, few, many) or the class of an expanded clone, and some rows leave it out.

v_call	j_call	d_call	clone_size	cdr3_aa	cdr3_nt
TRBV10-2	TRBJ2-7	TRBD1	-	CASSDFPGQGTAF	TGCGCCAGCAGTGATTTCCCTGGACAGGGGACAGCTTTC
TRBV18	TRBJ1-5	-	-	CASSPSGGRVGNQPQHF	TGTGCCAGCTCACCCTCCGGGGGAAGAGTGGGCAATCAGCCCCAGCATTTT
TRBV4-1	TRBJ2-7	-	-	CASSQGLNDEQYF	TGCGCCAGCAGCCAAGGACTGAACGACGAGCAGTACTTC
TRBV10-3	TRBJ1-2	-	-	CAISDEGRVKDYGYTF	TGTGCCATCAGTGATGAGGGCCGGGTAAAGGACTATGGCTACACCTTC
TRBV11-2	TRBJ2-3	-	-	CASSPSGFRTDTQYF	TGTGCCAGCAGCCCCTCGGGTTTCCGCACAGATACGCAGTATTTT
TRBV11-3	TRBJ2-3	-	-	CASSSLVGDTQYF	TGTGCCAGCAGCTCCCTAGTGGGAGATACGCAGTATTTT
TRBV19	TRBJ2-5	TRBD1	-	CASSPRGPQETQYF	TGTGCCAGTAGTCCCAGGGGGCCCCAAGAGACCCAGTACTTC
TRBV19	TRBJ2-7	TRBD1	once	CASSIVPGQAAYEQYF	TGTGCCAGTAGTATAGTTCCGGGACAGGCCGCCTACGAGCAGTACTTC
TRBV7-2	TRBJ2-3	TRBD2	once	CASSRQLAETDTQYF	TGTGCCAGCAGTAGACAACTAGCGGAGACAGATACGCAGTATTTT
TRBV27	TRBJ1-6	TRBD1	-	CASSPLDRGYRPLHF	TGTGCCAGCAGTCCGCTAGACAGGGGCTATAGGCCCCTCCACTTT
TRBV6-6	TRBJ2-7	-	-	CASSYSAGSTYEQYF	TGTGCCAGCAGTTACTCGGCAGGGTCAACCTACGAGCAGTACTTC
TRBV10-3	TRBJ2-2	TRBD2	-	CAIRRGGPDGELFF	TGTGCCATCAGACGGGGGGGCCCTGATGGGGAGCTGTTTTTT
TRBV15	TRBJ2-7	-	-	CATSRVRGYEQYF	TGTGCCACCAGCAGAGTACGGGGCTACGAGCAGTACTTC
TRBV5-1	TRBJ2-7	-	-	CASSLGGVYEQYF	TGCGCCAGCAGCTTGGGCGGGGTCTACGAGCAGTACTTC
TRBV20-1	TRBJ1-2	-	-	CSAKTWGYTF	TGCAGTGCTAAGACATGGGGCTACACCTTC
TRBV27	TRBJ2-1	TRBD2	-	CASSQGTSGVEQFF	TGTGCCAGCAGTCAGGGGACTAGCGGGGTCGAGCAGTTCTTC
TRBV7-7	TRBJ2-7	-	-	CASSPGGNNEQYF	TGTGCTAGCTCGCCCGGGGGTAACAACGAGCAGTACTTC
TRBV5-1	TRBJ1-3	TRBD1	-	CASSLVGQSLSGNTIYF	TGCGCCAGCAGCTTGGTGGGACAGTCGCTCTCTGGAAACACCATATATTTT
TRBV11-3	TRBJ1-2	-	-	CASSETGISHGYTF	TGTGCCAGCAGCGAAACAGGGATTTCCCATGGCTACACCTTC
TRBV6-5	TRBJ1-6	-	-	CASSYRGSRNSPLHF	TGTGCCAGCAGTTACAGGGGGAGTAGAAATTCACCCCTCCACTTT
TRBV7-9	TRBJ2-7	-	-	CASSFANYEQYF	TGTGCCAGCAGCTTCGCTAACTACGAGCAGTACTTC
TRBV4-3	TRBJ1-2	-	few	CASSQDGGASSLWGYTF	TGCGCCAGCAGCCAAGATGGTGGAGCTTCAAGCCTTTGGGGCTACACCTTC
TRBV6-4	TRBJ2-5	-	-	CASSEKGGDGQETQYF	TGTGCCAGCAGTGAAAAAGGGGGAGACGGCCAAGAGACCCAGTACTTC
TRBV19	TRBJ2-2	TRBD1	-	CASSRRGQGGTGELFF	TGTGCCAGTAGTAGGCGGGGACAGGGCGGAACCGGGGAGCTGTTTTTT
TRBV11-2	TRBJ2-1	-	-	CASSLSGGRLSNEQFF	TGTGCCAGCAGCTTGTCGGGGGGCAGGTTGAGTAATGAGCAGTTCTTC
TRBV7-9	TRBJ2-7	TRBD1	-	CASSSNTPSGGIGYEQYF	TGTGCCAGCAGCTCCAACACACCGTCAGGGGGCATCGGGTACGAGCAGTACTTC
TRBV7-2	TRBJ1-6	TRBD1	-	CASSLGTGAFSSLHF	TGTGCCAGCAGCTTAGGGACAGGGGCCTTCTCGTCCCTCCACTTT
TRBV19	TRBJ1-2	-	-	CASSIGTPANYGYTF	TGTGCCAGTAGTATCGGGACACCCGCTAACTATGGCTACACCTTC
TRBV6-5	TRBJ1-2	TRBD1	-	CASSRRGLNYGYTF	TGTGCCAGCAGCCGCAGGGGGCTGAACTATGGCTACACCTTC
TRBV6-6	TRBJ2-1	-	-	CASSVEGYNEQFF	TGTGCCAGCAGTGTAGAGGGTTACAATGAGCAGTTCTTC
TRBV29-1	TRBJ1-1	TRBD1	-	CSVQQGAYTEAFF	TGCAGCGTTCAACAGGGGGCGTACACTGAAGCTTTCTTT
TRBV7-9	TRBJ1-2	-	-	CASAPQAGYGYTF	TGTGCCAGCGCTCCCCAGGCCGGCTATGGCTACACCTTC
TRBV19	TRBJ1-1	-	-	CASTETLPGMNTEAFF	TGTGCCAGTACCGAAACCCTACCAGGGATGAACACTGAAGCTTTCTTT
TRBV18	TRBJ1-2	-	-	CASSPSGKYGYTF	TGTGCCAGCTCACCTTCGGGGAAATATGGCTACACCTTC
TRBV6-8	TRBJ1-6	-	-	CAERESSYNSPLHF	TGTGCCGAACGGGAGAGCTCCTATAATTCACCCCTCCACTTT
TRBV4-2	TRBJ2-1	-	-	CASSQSVSGGPHNEQFF	TGTGCCAGCAGCCAATCCGTTTCCGGGGGGCCCCACAATGAGCAGTTCTTC
TRBV30	TRBJ2-7	-	-	CAWRGDHPYEQYF	TGTGCCTGGAGAGGAGACCACCCCTACGAGCAGTACTTC
TRBV19	TRBJ1-1	TRBD1	-	CASSTRQGSVGTEAFF	TGTGCCAGTAGTACCCGACAGGGTTCGGTAGGCACTGAAGCTTTCTTT
TRBV25-1	TRBJ2-1	TRBD2	-	CASSGSGVRNEQFF	TGTGCCAGCAGTGGCAGCGGGGTTAGGAATGAGCAGTTCTTC
TRBV19	TRBJ2-3	TRBD1	-	CASGRGMNTDTQYF	TGTGCCAGCGGCAGGGGGATGAACACAGATACGCAGTATTTT
TRBV15	TRBJ1-6	-	-	CATSRDRQGNSPLHF	TGTGCCACCAGCAGAGATCGCCAGGGAAATTCACCCCTCCACTTT
TRBV30	TRBJ1-2	TRBD1	once	CAWSRTGVDGYTF	TGTGCCTGGAGCCGGACAGGGGTGGATGGCTACACCTTC
TRBV30	TRBJ1-2	TRBD1	-	CAWGTGGDGGYTF	TGTGCCTGGGGGACAGGGGGCGATGGGGGCTACACCTTC
TRBV13	TRBJ2-1	-	-	CASSTPGTYSYNEQFF	TGTGCCAGCAGCACCCCCGGGACTTACTCCTACAATGAGCAGTTCTTC
TRBV7-6	TRBJ1-6	-	-	CASSFSPGDVSNSPLHF	TGTGCCAGCAGCTTTTCCCCAGGGGATGTTTCTAATTCACCCCTCCACTTT
TRBV30	TRBJ2-3	TRBD2	-	CAWYSGLAGGTDTQYF	TGTGCCTGGTACTCGGGACTAGCGGGGGGCACAGATACGCAGTATTTT
TRBV5-4	TRBJ1-3	-	-	CASSLAGGSGNTIYF	TGTGCCAGCAGTCTGGCCGGGGGGTCTGGAAACACCATATATTTT
TRBV4-3	TRBJ1-1	TRBD1	-	CASSLGQVGTEAFF	TGCGCCAGCAGCCTCGGACAGGTTGGCACTGAAGCTTTCTTT